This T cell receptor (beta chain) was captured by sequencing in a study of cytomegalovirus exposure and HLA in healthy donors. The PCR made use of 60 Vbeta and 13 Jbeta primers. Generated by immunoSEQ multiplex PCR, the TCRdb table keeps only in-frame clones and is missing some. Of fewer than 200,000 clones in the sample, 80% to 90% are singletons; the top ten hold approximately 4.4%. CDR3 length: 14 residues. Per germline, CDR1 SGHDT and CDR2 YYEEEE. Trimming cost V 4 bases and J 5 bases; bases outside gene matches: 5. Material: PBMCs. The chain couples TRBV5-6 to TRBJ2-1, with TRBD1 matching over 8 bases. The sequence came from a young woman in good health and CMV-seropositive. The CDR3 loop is CASSGSDRDNEQFF. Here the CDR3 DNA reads TGTGCCAGCAGCGGGTCGGACAGGGACAATGAGCAGTTCTTC.